This section outlines one TCR beta chain sequence together with its context. Its antigen is unknown. These data are taken from a study of PD-1 blockade in classical Hodgkin lymphoma. Study observations and caveats: TCR diversity rose significantly by C4D1 in CD4+ but not CD8+ cells. Repertoires differed for reasons still undefined, possibly disease activity or prior therapy. Newly diagnosed patients reportedly trailed healthy donors in baseline TCR diversity.

Using immunoSEQ multiplex PCR, the repertoire was profiled, and TCRdb retains in-frame clones only, with some absent. The top ten hold 5.5% to 8.5% of the sample, which has around 25,000 clones, approximately 80% seen once. Autologous stem cell transplantation was followed by relapse in every patient, and brentuximab vedotin exposure varied. Best responses included complete response and partial response; otherwise, the best response was progressive disease. The clonotype was recovered from a human donor with classical Hodgkin lymphoma. This specimen was peripheral blood mononuclear cells (PBMCs), taken at baseline.

CDR3 sequence reads: CASSMSTSGGELFF. The CDR3, as DNA: TGTGCCAGTAGTATGTCGACTAGCGGAGGGGAGCTGTTTTTT. The J gene is TRBJ2-2, the V gene TRBV19; 9 nucleotides line up with TRBD2. The germline V gene encodes CDR1 LNHDA and CDR2 SQIVND (reference sequence). The CDR3 extends over 14 amino acids. V gave up 3 bases and J gave up 8 bases; unmatched junction bases: 4.